This TCR beta chain was observed in a study of blood T cell repertoires in COVID-19. CDR1 and CDR2 (germline): SGHAT, FQNNGV. The CDR3 loop spans 15 amino acids. Trimming cost V 0 bases and J 4 bases, with 11 bases left between them. The method was immunoSEQ multiplex PCR; TCRdb's version includes in-frame clones alone and lacks a portion of them. The sample records about 80,000 clones, roughly three quarters being singletons. Sequencing was done on a sample of peripheral blood. The receptor's source is a man aged 65 to 85 with active or convalescent COVID-19. The genes are TRBV11-2 and TRBJ2-3; D remains unclear. CDR3 in amino acids: CASSLETSTADTQYF. The CDR3 region has the DNA TGTGCCAGCAGCTTAGAAACCTCTACCGCAGATACGCAGTATTTT.